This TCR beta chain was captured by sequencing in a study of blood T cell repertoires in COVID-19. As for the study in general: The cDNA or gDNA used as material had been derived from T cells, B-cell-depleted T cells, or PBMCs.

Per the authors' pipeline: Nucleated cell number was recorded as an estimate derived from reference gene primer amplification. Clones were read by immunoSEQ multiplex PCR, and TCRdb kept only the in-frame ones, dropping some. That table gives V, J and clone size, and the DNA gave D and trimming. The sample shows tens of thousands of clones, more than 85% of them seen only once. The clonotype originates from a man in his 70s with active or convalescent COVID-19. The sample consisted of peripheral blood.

The CDR3 DNA reads TGTGCCAGCAGCTTAGATCGGCGGCACACGAACACTGAAGCTTTCTTT. As protein: CASSLDRRHTNTEAFF. The chain employs TRBV11-2 and TRBJ1-1; D not certain. Deletions cut 0 bases from V and 1 base from J, with 12 bases between. The CDR3 covers 16 residues. Germline V gene lookup returns CDR1 SGHAT and CDR2 FQNNGV.